This T cell receptor (beta chain) was sequenced in a study of blood T cell repertoires in COVID-19. Turning to the study itself: The United States, Italy and Spain were the sources of the acute and convalescent COVID-19 samples. PBMCs, B-cell-depleted T cells, or T cells were the source of the cDNA or gDNA that made up the material.

In the source study's methods: It was from reference gene primer amplification that nucleated cell counts were estimated. Assay: immunoSEQ multiplex PCR; the TCRdb copy retains only in-frame clones and omits some. From that table come the V and J calls and clone size; the DNA was used to work out D and trimming. The data show some 110,000 clones, with roughly nine tenths seen just once and roughly 7.9% held by the top ten. Germline V gene lookup returns CDR1 SGHRS and CDR2 YFSETQ. V was pared by 3 bases and J by 1 base, with 4 bases of the junction left unmatched. This CDR3 has 14 residues. The sample consisted of peripheral blood. V is TRBV5-1 and J is TRBJ2-7; 7 positions agree with TRBD1. The receptor was isolated from a man between 65 and 85 years old who had recovered from COVID-19. CDR3 amino acids: CASSSGTASYEQYF. The CDR3 DNA sequence: TGCGCCAGCAGCTCCGGGACAGCTTCCTACGAGCAGTACTTC. Supplemented by reference TRBV5-1 and TRBJ2-7, the full variable domain reads KAGVTQTPRYLIKTRGQQVTLSCSPISGHRSVSWYQQTPGQGLQFLFEYFSETQRNKGNFPGRFSGRQFSNSRSEMNVSTLELGDSALYLCASSSGTASYEQYFGPGTRLTVT.